The entry below gives a single T cell receptor (beta chain) sequence along with its context. The data originate from a study of blood T cell repertoires in COVID-19. Losses at the gene ends were 2 bases for V and 5 bases for J; bases not matched to a gene: 18. The CDR3 extends over 18 amino acids. Germline lookup yields CDR1 GTSNPN and CDR2 SVGIG (reference sequence). Sequenced by immunoSEQ multiplex PCR; TCRdb stores in-frame clones only, minus some. The data contain hundreds of thousands of clones, approximately 90% of them singletons. The rearrangement joins TRBV30 to TRBJ1-1; TRBD1 aligns across 9 bases. Sequencing was performed on peripheral blood. The source of this sequence is a man aged 60 to 69 with COVID-19, enrolled during active disease. Here the CDR3 DNA reads TGTGCCTGGAGTTCCCCATACACTATGACAGGGGGGACGACTGAAGCTTTCTTT. Protein sequence: CAWSSPYTMTGGTTEAFF.